The 24 T cell receptor beta chains below were found in one sample sequenced in a study of technical replicates of blood from a few donors. The assay was immunoSEQ multiplex PCR, and TCRdb's table has in-frame clones only and misses some. This table holds about 60,000 clones, approximately 86% found once. Material: PBMCs. Every receptor here comes from a human donor in good health. Some clones in this sample may be carry-over from other donors' samples.

V is TRBV5-5 and J is TRBJ1-4; 7 nucleotides line up with TRBD1. The ends lost 4 bases at V and 0 bases at J; junction bases unmatched: 6. From germline, CDR1 is SGHKS and CDR2 YYEKEE (reference sequence). CDR3 size: 16 residues. The CDR3 region is CASSGTGTATNEKLFF. The CDR3 nucleotides read TGTGCCAGCAGCGGAACCGGGACAGCAACTAATGAAAAACTGTTTTTT. Full variable domain (missing parts from reference TRBV5-5 and TRBJ1-4): DAGVTQSPTHLIKTRGQQVTLRCSPISGHKSVSWYQQVLGQGPQFIFQYYEKEERGRGNFPDRFSARQFPNYSSELNVNALLLGDSALYLCASSGTGTATNEKLFFGSGTQLSVL.

The CDR3 DNA sequence: TGCGCCAGCAGCTTTGGGGCGGTAACTGAAGCTTTCTTT. Protein product: CASSFGAVTEAFF. This chain joins TRBV5-1 and TRBJ1-1, with D perhaps TRBD1 (5 bases). CDR3 length: 13 amino acids. The germline V and J ends were trimmed by 2 bases and 5 bases, with 10 bases remaining between them. Germline CDR1 reads SGHRS; CDR2 reads YFSETQ.

This clone has only a few counts. This chain uses TRBV7-9 with TRBJ2-5; TRBD1 aligns across 9 bases. The J segment lost 2 bases and the V segment lost 4 bases, leaving 5 bases of the junction unmatched. The length of the CDR3 is 15 residues. Germline V gene lookup returns CDR1 SEHNR and CDR2 FQNEAQ (reference sequence). CDR3 in amino acids: CASSSRQGEQETQYF. The CDR3 DNA reads as TGTGCCAGCAGCTCGCGACAGGGGGAACAAGAGACCCAGTACTTC.

This chain links TRBV5-1 with TRBJ2-1; 8 nucleotides match TRBD1. The V and J ends lost 4 bases and 4 bases, in that order; junction bases with no gene match: 7. The germline gives CDR1 SGHRS, CDR2 YFSETQ. The CDR3 has 15 residues. For the CDR3, the DNA is TGCGCCAGCAGCGCCGGGGACAGGCGGTACAATGAGCAGTTCTTC. Its protein product is CASSAGDRRYNEQFF. Complete variable domain (other parts from reference TRBV5-1 and TRBJ2-1): KAGVTQTPRYLIKTRGQQVTLSCSPISGHRSVSWYQQTPGQGLQFLFEYFSETQRNKGNFPGRFSGRQFSNSRSEMNVSTLELGDSALYLCASSAGDRRYNEQFFGPGTRLTVL.

The CDR3 spells CASSLAGTSGTYQYF. The CDR3 DNA reads TGTGCCAGCAGCCTGGCCGGGACTAGCGGGACGTACCAGTACTTC. The genes are TRBV5-5 and TRBJ2-7; 13 positions agree with TRBD2. V was pared by 4 bases and J by 10 bases, with 11 bases of the junction left unmatched. Per the germline V gene, CDR1 is SGHKS and CDR2 is YYEKEE (reference sequence). This CDR3 contains 15 residues.

This chain links TRBV6-4 with TRBJ2-2; 8 bases match TRBD1. V shed 6 bases and J 5 bases; nucleotides not matched to a gene: 2. Per the germline V gene, CDR1 is MRHNA and CDR2 is SNTAGT. The CDR3 extends over 13 amino acids. Here the CDR3 reads CASSRTGTGELFF. The CDR3 DNA is TGTGCCAGCAGCAGGACAGGGACCGGGGAGCTGTTTTTT.

The CDR3 nucleotides are TGTGCCACCAGCAGAGGCTTGGGGGGGGACACCGGGGAGCTGTTTTTT. Residues: CATSRGLGGDTGELFF. V usage is TRBV15 and J usage is TRBJ2-2; 7 bases match TRBD2. Germline loops: CDR1 LNHNV, CDR2 YYDKDF (reference sequence). V lost 1 base to trimming and J lost 3 bases; unmatched junction nucleotides: 5. This CDR3 has 16 residues.

The chain recombines TRBV9 with TRBJ2-2; D possibly corresponds to TRBD1 (5 bases). The length of the CDR3 is 15 residues. Germline-derived CDR1 and CDR2 are SGDLS and YYNGEE. The V end was cut by 2 bases, the J end by 2 bases, with 10 bases between. CDR3 coding DNA: TGTGCCAGCAGCGTCCAGGGAATAAACACCGGGGAGCTGTTTTTT. It specifies CASSVQGINTGELFF.

The chain uses TRBV5-1 and TRBJ1-2; D call uncertain. CDR1 and CDR2 from the germline V gene are SGHRS and YFSETQ. V shed 5 bases and J shed 0 bases, with 11 bases lying between them. The CDR3 sequence is 14 residues long. The CDR3 sequence is CASSDTGPNYGYTF. The CDR3 region has the DNA TGCGCCAGCAGTGACACTGGCCCTAACTATGGCTACACCTTC. The variable domain in full, completed from reference TRBV5-1 and TRBJ1-2, reads KAGVTQTPRYLIKTRGQQVTLSCSPISGHRSVSWYQQTPGQGLQFLFEYFSETQRNKGNFPGRFSGRQFSNSRSEMNVSTLELGDSALYLCASSDTGPNYGYTFGSGTRLTVV.

V gene TRBV7-2 combines with J gene TRBJ2-3; D is ambiguous. This CDR3 region has 16 residues. With 5 bases removed from V and 1 base from J, the gap between germline ends came to 16 bases. Per the germline V gene, CDR1 is SGHTA and CDR2 is FQGNSA. CDR3 sequence (DNA): TGTGCCAGCAGCGGTGCGTTTGGCGGCGGCACAGATACGCAGTATTTT. This encodes CASSGAFGGGTDTQYF.

The rearrangement links TRBV7-2 to TRBJ2-3; 11 nucleotides agree with TRBD2. V lost 5 bases and J lost 1; bases outside the gene matches: 2. The V gene's germline CDR1 is SGHTA and CDR2 FQGNSA. The CDR3 is 15 residues long. The CDR3 protein is CASSLSGRGTDTQYF. In DNA form, the CDR3 reads TGTGCCAGCAGCCTTAGCGGGAGGGGCACAGATACGCAGTATTTT.

V and J are TRBV6-6 and TRBJ2-3, with 9 nucleotides matching TRBD2. Losses at the gene ends were 0 bases for V and 5 bases for J; bases not matched to a gene: 3. CDR1 and CDR2 from the germline V gene are MNHNY and SVGAGI (reference sequence). The CDR3 runs 15 residues. The CDR3 loop is CASSYSRGGRDTQYF. CDR3 DNA sequence: TGTGCCAGCAGTTACTCGCGGGGGGGCCGAGATACGCAGTATTTT.

V gene TRBV5-1 combines with J gene TRBJ1-3; D is possibly TRBD1 (5 bases). The CDR3 is 16 amino acids. V shed 0 bases and J shed 5 bases, with 15 bases lying between them. Germline CDR1 and CDR2: SGHRS and YFSETQ. CDR3 coding DNA: TGCGCCAGCAGCTTGGGTACAGGAGCACAACGAAACACCATATATTTT. Translation gives CASSLGTGAQRNTIYF.

The genes are TRBV5-4 and TRBJ2-7; 7 bases line up with TRBD2. V lost 3 bases to trimming and J lost 3 bases; unmatched junction nucleotides: 9. This CDR3 has 15 amino acids. Germline-derived CDR1 and CDR2 are SGHNT and YYREEE (reference sequence). DNA of the CDR3: TGTGCCAGCAGCTCCTCCCTAGCGGCAAACTACGAGCAGTACTTC. Translated, it gives CASSSSLAANYEQYF. Using reference TRBV5-4 and TRBJ2-7 for the parts outside the CDR3, the full variable domain is ETGVTQSPTHLIKTRGQQVTLRCSSQSGHNTVSWYQQALGQGPQFIFQYYREEENGRGNFPPRFSGLQFPNYSSELNVNALELDDSALYLCASSSSLAANYEQYFGPGTRLTVT.

This rearrangement joins TRBV5-1 to TRBJ2-7; 8 bases match TRBD1. The germline gives CDR1 SGHRS, CDR2 YFSETQ. The CDR3 contains 15 residues. J gave up 5 bases and V 6 bases, and 13 bases lay outside the gene matches. The CDR3 spells CASTFGTGVSHEQYF. CDR3 nucleotides: TGCGCCAGCACCTTTGGGACAGGAGTTAGCCACGAGCAGTACTTC.

The chain is built from TRBV5-8 and TRBJ1-5; a possible D gene is TRBD1 (5 bases). V was pared by 4 bases and J by 3 bases, with 17 bases between. The germline gives CDR1 SGHTS, CDR2 YDEGEE. The CDR3 extends over 16 amino acids. The CDR3 spells CASSPQEGAANQPQHF. The CDR3 DNA follows: TGTGCCAGCAGCCCACAGGAAGGGGCGGCCAATCAGCCCCAGCATTTT.

V is TRBV12-5 and J is TRBJ1-4, with D maybe TRBD1 (5 bases). Germline CDR1 is LGHNT and CDR2 is FRNRAP. V lost 0 bases and J 4 bases, leaving 6 bases between the germline ends. The CDR3 has 14 amino acids. The CDR3 region is CASGLVGGNEKLFF. CDR3 bases: TGTGCTAGTGGTTTGGTGGGGGGTAATGAAAAACTGTTTTTT.

V and J are TRBV18 and TRBJ1-2, with TRBD1 matching 8 bases. This CDR3 is built from 15 residues. Germline-derived CDR1 and CDR2 are KGHSH and LQKENI. After removal of 4 bases from V and 3 bases from J, the junction contained 7 bases not matched to a gene. The CDR3 spells CASSLSTQGDYGYTF. The CDR3, as DNA: TGTGCCAGCTCACTTTCCACACAGGGGGACTATGGCTACACCTTC.

The chain links TRBV7-6 to TRBJ2-2; D may be TRBD1 (5 bases). CDR1 and CDR2 (germline): SGHVS, FNYEAQ. CDR3 length equals 15 residues. Trimming stripped 5 bases from V and 6 bases from J, with 16 bases between. The CDR3 reads CASSPKLVGPGELFF. The CDR3 DNA follows: TGTGCCAGCAGCCCGAAGCTGGTGGGGCCCGGGGAGCTGTTTTTT.

The V call is TRBV7-8, the J call TRBJ2-7, with a possible D match to TRBD2 (6 bases). CDR1 and CDR2 from the germline V gene are SGHVS and FQNEAQ. The CDR3 is 14 amino acids. Deletions cut 5 bases from V and 6 bases from J, with 17 bases between. The CDR3 region has the DNA TGTGCCAGCAGCCGGGACTCCCTCTGGGGCGAGCAGTACTTC. Amino acid sequence: CASSRDSLWGEQYF.

This sequence joins TRBV19 and TRBJ2-3; D unclear. This CDR3 contains 12 residues. The germline V gene encodes CDR1 LNHDA and CDR2 SQIVND (reference sequence). Trimming left V 4 bases short and J 6 bases short, with 8 bases between. The CDR3 here is CASSTAVDTQYF. The CDR3 bases are TGTGCCAGTAGTACCGCAGTGGATACGCAGTATTTT.

This clone appeared a single time. The rearrangement links TRBV6-1 to TRBJ1-2; a possible D gene is TRBD1 (5 bases). The V and J ends lost 0 bases and 13 bases respectively, with 15 bases between them. From germline, CDR1 is MNHNS and CDR2 SASEGT. The CDR3 is 13 amino acids. The CDR3, as DNA: TGTGCCAGCAGTGAAGCCTGGCAGTGGGGCGTCACCTTC. It is translated as CASSEAWQWGVTF.

The J gene is TRBJ1-1, the V gene TRBV5-1; 12 bases match TRBD1. Germline V gives CDR1 SGHRS, CDR2 YFSETQ. CDR3 length: 18 amino acids. With 0 bases clipped from V and 1 base from J, the junction kept 7 bases outside the gene matches. CDR3 loop: CASSLASGTGGWNTEAFF. The CDR3, as DNA: TGCGCCAGCAGCTTGGCATCAGGGACAGGGGGCTGGAACACTGAAGCTTTCTTT.

The CDR3 DNA reads TGTGCCAGCAGCTCCGAGATAGGGACAGGTGGGACCGGGGAGCTGTTTTTT. Translated: CASSSEIGTGGTGELFF. The V call is TRBV21-1, the J call TRBJ2-2; TRBD1 was called by the table and not checked on the DNA. TRBV21-1 has pseudogene status. The CDR3 consists of 17 residues.